The rows below give T cell receptor beta chains drawn from one sample of a study of blood T cells in healthy people across ages. TCRdb processed the 5' RACE reads anew with MiXCR; each CDR3 protein has one entry. The sample has fewer than 2,000,000 distinct CDR3 sequences, about 39% seen once. Sequencing was carried out using blood. Receptors were obtained from a human donor in good health. Both conserved end residues are part of each CDR3. D genes are given only for firm matches. Rows may omit the clone size; those that give it use once, few, many or a size class.

d_gene | j_gene | v_gene | abundance | CDR3nt | CDR3aa
- | TRBJ2-1 | TRBV4-1 | - | TGCGCCAGCAGCCAGCCGAAAGGAAGGGGGAATGAGCAGTTCTTC | CASSQPKGRGNEQFF
TRBD1 | TRBJ1-1 | TRBV29-1 | few | TGCAGCGTCGCGATGACAGGGACCGCTGAAGCTTTCTTT | CSVAMTGTAEAFF
- | TRBJ1-5 | TRBV28 | - | TGTGCCAGCAGTTTCTCGGGGCCTCATAGCAATCAGCCCCAGCATTTT | CASSFSGPHSNQPQHF
- | TRBJ1-1 | TRBV11-2 | few | TGTGCCAGCAGCAGCCCCTTAGGGGGAGCTTTCTTT | CASSSPLGGAFF
- | TRBJ2-3 | TRBV20-1 | - | TGCAGTGCTAGACCCTGGCGGGGAAGCACAGATACGCAGTATTTT | CSARPWRGSTDTQYF
- | TRBJ2-6 | TRBV5-6 | - | TGTGCCAGCAGCTTACCGGGACACCATCAGGCCGGGGCCAACGTCCTGACTTTC | CASSLPGHHQAGANVLTF
- | TRBJ1-2 | TRBV10-3 | few | TGTGCCATCAGTGATCGGACAGATTTAAACTATGGCTACACCTTC | CAISDRTDLNYGYTF
- | TRBJ2-7 | TRBV12-3/TRBV12-4 | - | TGTGCCAGCAGAGTCAGTCGGCGGTCCTACGAGCAGTACTTC | CASRVSRRSYEQYF
- | TRBJ1-2 | TRBV4-3 | - | TGCGCCAGCAGCCAGCAAGGGGGAGCTAACTATGGCTACACCTTC | CASSQQGGANYGYTF
- | TRBJ2-5 | TRBV9 | - | TGTGCCAGCAGCGTAGAGGGACTCCCTAAAGAGCAGTACTTC | CASSVEGLPKEQYF
TRBD2 | TRBJ2-3 | TRBV4-3 | - | TGCGCCAGCAGCCAAGAACCTAGCGGGGGGCGAACAGATACGCAGTATTTT | CASSQEPSGGRTDTQYF
- | TRBJ2-3 | TRBV27 | - | TGTGCCAGCAGTTCCGGTTGGATGGATACGCAGTATTTT | CASSSGWMDTQYF
- | TRBJ2-7 | TRBV25-1 | - | TGTGCCAGCTCTGGACAGCTCTACGAGCAGTACTTC | CASSGQLYEQYF
TRBD1 | TRBJ1-6 | TRBV29-1 | few | TGCAGCGTCCAAGCTGGGGACAGTCTGACACCCCTCCACTTT | CSVQAGDSLTPLHF
TRBD1 | TRBJ1-1 | TRBV29-1 | - | TGCAGCGTTGATTCGGGACAGGGTTCTCCCGCTCCCCTGAACACTGAAGCTTTCTTT | CSVDSGQGSPAPLNTEAFF
- | TRBJ2-7 | TRBV5-1 | - | TGCGCCAGCAGCTTGGGGGAGCAGGAGCAGTACTTC | CASSLGEQEQYF
- | TRBJ2-1 | TRBV6-2/TRBV6-3 | few | TGTGCCAGCAGTTACGGAGGGCTTACCAATGAGCAGTTCTTC | CASSYGGLTNEQFF
- | TRBJ1-2 | TRBV7-2 | few | TGTGCCAGCAGCTCAAACCCCCCGACTGCTAACTATGGCTACACCTTC | CASSSNPPTANYGYTF
TRBD2 | TRBJ2-5 | TRBV20-1 | - | TGCAGTGCAACGTTAGCGGGGGTGCCAGAGACCCAGTACTTC | CSATLAGVPETQYF
- | TRBJ1-1 | TRBV20-1 | - | TGCAGTGCTAGAGTTTGGGACGGTTACACTGAAGCTTTCTTT | CSARVWDGYTEAFF
TRBD2 | TRBJ2-1 | TRBV7-6 | - | TGTGCCAGCAGCTGGAAGCGGGGGGAATTCGTTGAGCAGTTCTTC | CASSWKRGEFVEQFF
- | TRBJ1-2 | TRBV6-5 | - | TGTGCCAGCACAAACGTAGGGTATGGCTACACCTTC | CASTNVGYGYTF
TRBD1 | TRBJ1-2 | TRBV20-1 | many | TGCAGTGCCCCCACGGGACAGTCCTATGGCTACACCTTC | CSAPTGQSYGYTF
- | TRBJ2-2 | TRBV5-5 | - | TGTGCCAGCAGCTTGGTTAGTAGCTGGACCGGGGAGCTGTTTTTT | CASSLVSSWTGELFF
- | TRBJ1-6 | TRBV3-1 | few | TGTGCCAGCAGCCCTGGACCCGGGCGAGTTTCACCCCTCCACTTT | CASSPGPGRVSPLHF
- | TRBJ1-6 | TRBV7-2 | - | TGTGCCAGCAGCCCCGGATCCGACAGTAATTCACCCCTCCACTTT | CASSPGSDSNSPLHF
- | TRBJ2-7 | TRBV2 | few | TGTGCCAGCAGCCTACACAGGTCCTACGAGCAGTACTTC | CASSLHRSYEQYF
TRBD2 | TRBJ2-3 | TRBV27 | few | TGTGCCAGCAGTCCAGAGGGACTAGCGATCACAGATACGCAGTATTTT | CASSPEGLAITDTQYF
TRBD1 | TRBJ1-2 | TRBV2 | - | TGTGCCAGCAGTGAATGGGACAGGGATTCTAGAGGCTACACCTTC | CASSEWDRDSRGYTF
TRBD2 | TRBJ2-4 | TRBV20-1 | few | TGCAGTGCTAGGCGAGGCGGGGGAATAAACATTCAGTACTTC | CSARRGGGINIQYF
- | TRBJ2-3 | TRBV7-9 | - | TGTGCCAGCGGCCCGCCCAGCGCAGATACGCAGTATTTT | CASGPPSADTQYF
- | TRBJ2-6 | TRBV11-1 | few | TGTGCCAGCAGCTTAGAGGGAACTACTGGGGCCAACGTCCTGACTTTC | CASSLEGTTGANVLTF
- | TRBJ1-2 | TRBV7-9 | - | TGTGCCAGCAGCCCCCAACCTCTGCTAGGTGGGGCTGGCTACACCTTC | CASSPQPLLGGAGYTF
- | TRBJ2-7 | TRBV10-3 | - | TGTGCCATCAATACCGGGGCCTACGAGCAGTACTTC | CAINTGAYEQYF
- | TRBJ1-2 | TRBV12-3/TRBV12-4 | many | TGTGCCAGCACCAAACAGAGGACTAACTATGGCTACACCTTC | CASTKQRTNYGYTF
- | TRBJ2-3 | TRBV5-6 | few | TGTGCCAGCAGCTTGCTCAGGGGCCCCCAGCGTACGCAGTATTTT | CASSLLRGPQRTQYF
- | TRBJ2-7 | TRBV4-1 | - | TGCGCCAGCAGCCAGGGGACCGCAGTTCTGAGCGAGCAGTACTTC | CASSQGTAVLSEQYF
- | TRBJ1-1 | TRBV29-1 | - | TGCAGCGTGGCCCTATGGGCACGGGAAGCTTTCTTT | CSVALWAREAFF
TRBD1 | TRBJ1-4 | TRBV5-1 | - | TGCGCCAGCAGCTTGGCAAGGGACAGCTTTGACGAAAAACTGTTTTTT | CASSLARDSFDEKLFF
TRBD1 | TRBJ1-1 | TRBV5-1 | - | TGCGCCAGCAGCCCCCGACAGGGGGCGGCGAGGAACGCTGAAGCTTTCTTT | CASSPRQGAARNAEAFF
- | TRBJ1-2 | TRBV5-5 | few | TGTGCCAGCAGCCGGGAAGAGGGCTACACCTTC | CASSREEGYTF
- | TRBJ1-6 | TRBV3-1 | few | TGTGCCAGCAGCCAAGGGGGTGTGCTTAATTCACCCCTCCACTTT | CASSQGGVLNSPLHF
- | TRBJ1-2 | TRBV4-1 | - | TGCGCCAGCAGCCAGGAAAGGGGGTGGAACTATGGCTACACCTTC | CASSQERGWNYGYTF
TRBD2 | TRBJ2-7 | TRBV20-1 | - | TGCAGTACTAGCGGGGGCTCGTCCTACGAGCAGTACTTC | CSTSGGSSYEQYF
- | TRBJ2-7 | TRBV27 | few | TGTGCCAGCAGCCCCGGGGCCACTTCCTACGAGCAGTACTTC | CASSPGATSYEQYF
- | TRBJ2-1 | TRBV7-8 | - | TGTGCCAGCAGCTACCGACTAGGGTACAATGAGCAGTTCTTC | CASSYRLGYNEQFF
TRBD1 | TRBJ1-5 | TRBV29-1 | few | TGCAGCATAGGGACAGACAATCAGCCCCAGCATTTT | CSIGTDNQPQHF
TRBD2 | TRBJ2-3 | TRBV12-3/TRBV12-4 | - | TGTGCCAGCAGCATCACGGGACTAGCGATGCCAGATACGCAGTATTTT | CASSITGLAMPDTQYF
- | TRBJ1-6 | TRBV7-3 | few | TGTGCCAGCAGCTTAATGGGGCCTAATTCACCCCTCCACTTT | CASSLMGPNSPLHF
TRBD1 | TRBJ2-1 | TRBV6-2/TRBV6-3 | once | TGTGCCAGCAAAGAAGCCGGGACAGGGGATAATGAGCAGTTCTTC | CASKEAGTGDNEQFF
- | TRBJ1-5 | TRBV27 | - | TGTGCCAGCAGTTTATTGCCTGCGAATCAGCCCCAGCATTTT | CASSLLPANQPQHF
TRBD1 | TRBJ2-7 | TRBV5-1 | - | TGCGCCAGCAGCTCAGACAGGGGGCCAGAGCAGTACTTC | CASSSDRGPEQYF
- | TRBJ2-5 | TRBV6-5 | few | TGTGCCAGCAACCCCTCAGGGACCCTAGAGGGCCAGTACTTC | CASNPSGTLEGQYF
- | TRBJ1-1 | TRBV29-1 | - | TGCAGCGCCAGAGGGGTGACTGAAGCTTTCTTT | CSARGVTEAFF
- | TRBJ2-3 | TRBV12-3/TRBV12-4 | many | TGTGCCAGCAGTCCTGAAACAGATACGCAGTATTTT | CASSPETDTQYF
- | TRBJ2-7 | TRBV6-1 | - | TGTGCCAGCCAGAGGAGGGGAATCTACGAGCAGTACTTC | CASQRRGIYEQYF
TRBD1 | TRBJ1-1 | TRBV2 | - | TGTGCCAGCGGACAGGGGAGAATGAACACTGAAGCTTTCTTT | CASGQGRMNTEAFF
- | TRBJ1-2 | TRBV7-9 | few | TGTGCCAGCAGCCCGGTCGAGGGGGGAGGCTACACCTTC | CASSPVEGGGYTF